A selection of T cell receptor beta chains follows, all from one sample in a study of T cell changes during pregnancy in multiple sclerosis. Generated by immunoSEQ multiplex PCR, the TCRdb table keeps only in-frame clones and is missing some. Of about 59,000 clones listed, 92% are singletons. The sample consisted of peripheral blood, taken in the third trimester of pregnancy. The receptors were gathered from a female donor in good health, enrolled as a control in a pregnancy study. CDR3s include the opening cysteine and the closing phenylalanine or tryptophan. D genes are given only for firm matches. Not every row has a clone size; where given, it reads once, few, many or a size class.

TRBV28	NA	TRBJ2-1	NA	TGTGCCAGCAGTTTATTTGAGGGCGTACTGTCCTACAATGAGCAGTTCTTC	CASSLFEGVLSYNEQFF
TRBV2	NA	TRBJ2-7	NA	TGTGCCAGCAGTGACTGGGACAAGACCTACGAGCAGTACTTC	CASSDWDKTYEQYF
TRBV6-5	NA	TRBJ1-1	NA	TGTGCCAGCAGTCCCCCTCGACAGCCTTCTGAAGCTTTCTTT	CASSPPRQPSEAFF
TRBV19	TRBD1	TRBJ1-2	NA	TGTGCCAGTACTTCCTTGGACAGGGTAGAGGGCTACACCTTC	CASTSLDRVEGYTF
TRBV6-5	NA	TRBJ2-2	NA	TGTGCCAGCAGTACCGACCGTACCCGGCGGGGGGAGCTGTTTTTT	CASSTDRTRRGELFF
TRBV4-3	TRBD2	TRBJ2-7	NA	TGCGCCAGCAGCCTGGGGGGGAGCGGGGCCTACGAGCAGTACTTC	CASSLGGSGAYEQYF
TRBV5-4	TRBD1	TRBJ2-7	NA	TGTGCCAGCAGCGTAGGGACAGGGAGGGCCTCCTACGAGCAGTACTTC	CASSVGTGRASYEQYF
TRBV27	TRBD1	TRBJ1-6	once	TGTGCCAGCAGTCCCTCCCCCCCAGAGACAGGGTCGGCGAATTCACCCCTCCACTTT	CASSPSPPETGSANSPLHF
TRBV7-3	NA	TRBJ2-7	NA	TGTGCCAGCAGCTTAGATCAGGGGTCCTACGAGCAGTACTTC	CASSLDQGSYEQYF
TRBV6-6	TRBD2	TRBJ2-3	once	TGTGCCAGCAGTCTCCTCTTAGCGGGAGTCAAAGATACGCAGTATTTT	CASSLLLAGVKDTQYF
TRBV28	TRBD2	TRBJ2-7	NA	TGTGCCAGCAGTTTATGGGGGGAGGGCCCCTCCTACGAGCAGTACTTC	CASSLWGEGPSYEQYF
TRBV4-2	TRBD2	TRBJ2-5	NA	TGTGCCAGCAGCCAAGAGTCAAGGCGGGGGGGCCTCGTAGATGGGAGAGAGACCCAGTACTTC	CASSQESRRGGLVDGRETQYF
TRBV6-6	NA	TRBJ2-7	NA	TGTGCCAGCAGTTACCCCGGACAGTCAACCTACGAGCAGTACTTC	CASSYPGQSTYEQYF
TRBV28	NA	TRBJ1-2	NA	TGTGCCAGCAGTTTATCAGGGCGAAGCTACACCTTC	CASSLSGRSYTF
TRBV7-3	TRBD1	TRBJ1-1	NA	TGTGCCAGCAGTACAGGGGGGTACACTGAAGCTTTCTTT	CASSTGGYTEAFF
TRBV5-1	TRBD1	TRBJ1-1	NA	TGCGCCAGCAGCTTGGATGGACAGGGGAGGACTGAAGCTTTCTTT	CASSLDGQGRTEAFF
TRBV7-2	TRBD2	TRBJ2-1	NA	TGTGCCAGCAGCTTTCAGGGACTAGCATACGATGAGCAGTTCTTC	CASSFQGLAYDEQFF
TRBV4-3	TRBD2	TRBJ2-3	NA	TGCGCCAGCAGCTCAAGGGCTAGCGGGTCCCTCACAGATACGCAGTATTTT	CASSSRASGSLTDTQYF
TRBV19	NA	TRBJ1-3	NA	TGTGCCAGTAGTATAGCCGCAACAGGAAGCTCTGGAAACACCATATATTTT	CASSIAATGSSGNTIYF
TRBV4-2	TRBD2	TRBJ2-3	NA	TGTGCCAGCAGCCAAGAGCGGGGGGGCCCAGATACGCAGTATTTT	CASSQERGGPDTQYF
TRBV5-6	TRBD1	TRBJ1-4	NA	TGTGCCAGCAGCTACCGGACAGGGGGCGGTGAAAAACTGTTTTTT	CASSYRTGGGEKLFF
TRBV4-3	TRBD1	TRBJ2-2	NA	TGCGCCAGCAGCTCCAGGACAGGGCGATTTTCTGGGGAGCTGTTTTTT	CASSSRTGRFSGELFF
TRBV9	NA	TRBJ2-7	NA	TGTGCCAGCAGCGTTAGAGAGGGAGGGGGGGCCTACGAGCAGTACTTC	CASSVREGGGAYEQYF
TRBV5-6	NA	TRBJ2-1	NA	TGTGCCAGCAGTCCCGGGACATACAATGAGCAGTTCTTC	CASSPGTYNEQFF
TRBV30	TRBD2	TRBJ2-5	NA	TGTGCCTGGAGTGGACTAGCGGGGCAAGAGACCCAGTACTTC	CAWSGLAGQETQYF
TRBV5-6	NA	TRBJ2-7	NA	TGTGCCAGCAGCACCAGGGGTTCGCCGGACTACGAGCAGTACTTC	CASSTRGSPDYEQYF
TRBV5-1	NA	TRBJ2-1	NA	TGCGCCAGCAGCCGGACACCCTACAATGAGCAGTTCTTC	CASSRTPYNEQFF
TRBV4-3	NA	TRBJ1-6	once	TGCGCCAGCAGCCAAGATTCCCCTTCTAACTCACCCCTCCACTTT	CASSQDSPSNSPLHF
TRBV6-6	NA	TRBJ2-7	NA	TGTGCCACCGGTGAATTACAGTACTACGAGCAGTACTTC	CATGELQYYEQYF
TRBV27	NA	TRBJ2-3	NA	TGTGCCAGCAGTCCCCTGCGGGGTTCGGATACGCAGTATTTT	CASSPLRGSDTQYF
TRBV11-2	TRBD2	TRBJ2-7	NA	TGTGCCAGCAGCTTAGGGTCTAGCGGAATCTACGAGCAGTACTTC	CASSLGSSGIYEQYF
TRBV6-5	NA	TRBJ2-4	NA	TGTGCCAGCAGCCCCGACTTGTTGGCCAAAAACATTCAGTACTTC	CASSPDLLAKNIQYF
TRBV27	TRBD1	TRBJ1-2	NA	TGTGCCAGCAAAAATTCACGGGACAGAGCTAACTATGGCTACACCTTC	CASKNSRDRANYGYTF
TRBV29-1	TRBD1	TRBJ1-1	NA	TGCAGCTCGACCGGGACAGCCGACACTGAAGCTTTCTTT	CSSTGTADTEAFF
TRBV7-3	TRBD2	TRBJ2-1	once	TGTGCCAGCGCAAGCGGGGGGGCTAGTAATGAGCAGTTCTTC	CASASGGASNEQFF
TRBV28	TRBD1	TRBJ2-7	NA	TGTGCCAGCAGTTTTGGGGTGCGACAGGGCTTCTACGAGCAGTACTTC	CASSFGVRQGFYEQYF
TRBV12-2	NA	TRBJ2-7	NA	TGTGCAAGTCGCTTTGCGGGGGGCCGCACGTCCCCCTCCTACGAGCAGTACTTC	CASRFAGGRTSPSYEQYF